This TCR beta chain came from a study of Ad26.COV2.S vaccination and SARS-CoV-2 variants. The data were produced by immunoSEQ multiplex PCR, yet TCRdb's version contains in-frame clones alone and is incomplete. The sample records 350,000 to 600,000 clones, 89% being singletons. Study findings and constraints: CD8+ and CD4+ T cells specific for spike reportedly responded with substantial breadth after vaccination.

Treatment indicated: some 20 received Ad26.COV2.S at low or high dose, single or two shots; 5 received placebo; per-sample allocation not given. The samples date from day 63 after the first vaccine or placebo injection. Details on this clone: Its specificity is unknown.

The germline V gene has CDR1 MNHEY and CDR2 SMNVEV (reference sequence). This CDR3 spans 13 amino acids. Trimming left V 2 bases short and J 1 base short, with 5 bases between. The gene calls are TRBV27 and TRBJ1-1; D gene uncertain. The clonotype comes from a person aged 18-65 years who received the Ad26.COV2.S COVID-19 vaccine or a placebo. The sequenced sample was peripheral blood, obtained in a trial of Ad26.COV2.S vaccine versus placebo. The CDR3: CASSLGRNTEAFF. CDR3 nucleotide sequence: TGTGCCAGCAGTTTAGGGAGGAACACTGAAGCTTTCTTT.